The 2 T cell receptor beta chains below come from one sample, sequenced in a study of cytomegalovirus exposure and HLA in healthy donors. PCR employed 60 Vbeta and 13 Jbeta primers. Measured with immunoSEQ multiplex PCR; TCRdb has only the in-frame clones, and not every one. The table lists roughly 99,000 clones, around three quarters of them singletons. Sample: PBMCs. The receptors here all came from a male donor in good health and CMV-seropositive.

This clone was detected only a few times. The J gene is TRBJ2-1, the V gene TRBV5-1; D may be TRBD1 (5 bases). The CDR3 has 13 residues. V was clipped by 5 bases and J by 1 base, with 7 bases between them. The V gene's germline CDR1 is SGHRS and CDR2 YFSETQ. The DNA of the CDR3 is TGCGCCAGCAGGACAGAATCCTACAATGAGCAGTTCTTC. It codes for CASRTESYNEQFF.

This clone was seen a handful of times. This chain links TRBV6-5 with TRBJ2-4, with a weak D call TRBD2 (5 bases). CDR3 length: 14 residues. V lost 6 bases, J lost 5 bases, and 14 bases lay in between. Looked up from germline, CDR1 is MNHEY and CDR2 is SVGAGI. The CDR3 DNA follows: TGTGCCAGCAGGCGGTTGGACGGGGAAAACATTCAGTACTTC. It yields the protein CASRRLDGENIQYF.